This TCR beta chain was found in a study of T cell responses to AZD1222 COVID-19 vaccine. The study, taken as a whole, reports: Once two AZD1222 doses were given, Spike-specific TCR breadth and depth went up. As reported, nearly half of all spike-specific TCRs target variant regions that are unmutated. Possibly, clonal diversity was underestimated; donors were largely white British and included more females.

The CDR3 runs 12 residues. V shed 7 bases and J shed 9 bases, with 13 bases lying between them. Germline CDR1 and CDR2: MDHEN and SYDVKM. Libraries were prepared by immunoSEQ multiplex PCR; TCRdb keeps only in-frame clonotypes and omits some of them. The sample includes about 140,000 clones, 70% to 90% of them seen just once. Concerning this clone: Its target is not known.

The material was peripheral blood, obtained 28 days after the second dose of the MenACWY control vaccine. The TCR comes from an adult who received the MenACWY meningococcal vaccine as a control. This chain joins TRBV28 and TRBJ2-1; D call uncertain. The CDR3 is CASTETVGEQFF. The DNA for the CDR3 is TGTGCCAGCACCGAAACGGTGGGTGAGCAGTTCTTC.